This TCR beta chain emerged from a study of cytomegalovirus exposure and HLA in healthy donors. CDR3 length equals 15 residues. J was trimmed by 4 bases and V by 8 bases; bases with no gene match: 14. Looked up from germline, CDR1 is MDHEN and CDR2 is SYDVKM. General observations from the study: A later analysis by the authors found several of the most significant clusters apparently linked to common viral pathogens. Accurate predictions that matched the HLA-A and HLA-B alleles of most subjects were reportedly made from TCR beta sequences.

About this clone itself: Antigen specificity is unknown.

Every donor was a healthy person donating bone marrow. Researchers ran the PCR with 60 Vbeta and 13 Jbeta primers. Using immunoSEQ multiplex PCR, the repertoire was profiled, and TCRdb retains in-frame clones only, with some absent. The sample holds about 150,000 clones; around 74% are singletons and the top ten take 5% to 6.5%. The chain is built from TRBV28 and TRBJ2-7; 7 bases match TRBD1. This clonotype was sampled from a man aged 50-59 years in good health and CMV-seropositive. The sequenced sample was PBMCs. The DNA for the CDR3 is TGTGCCAGCCATAGAGCCGATCGGGACAGATACGAGCAGTACTTC. Residues: CASHRADRDRYEQYF.